What follows are 24 T cell receptor beta chains derived from one specimen sequenced in a study of blood T cell repertoires in COVID-19. TCRdb's table, derived via immunoSEQ multiplex PCR, lists solely in-frame clones and lacks some. The table lists 250,000 to 350,000 clones, 80% to 95% of them singletons. Sequencing was carried out using peripheral blood. The source is a woman aged 25 to 39 with COVID-19, enrolled during active disease.

This chain joins TRBV9 and TRBJ2-5; D unresolved. Germline V lookup: CDR1 SGDLS, CDR2 YYNGEE. Trimming left V 0 bases short and J 5 bases short, with 14 bases between. This CDR3 has 15 amino acids. The CDR3 protein is CASSVGPDSFETQYF. CDR3 sequence (DNA): TGTGCCAGCAGCGTAGGGCCAGACTCTTTCGAGACCCAGTACTTC.

This chain uses TRBV9 with TRBJ1-5; D remains ambiguous. Germline V gene sequence: CDR1 SGDLS, CDR2 YYNGEE. The V gene lost 0 bases and the J gene lost 7 bases, with 8 bases spanning the gap. The CDR3 has 13 residues. The CDR3 loop is CASSVGLWQPQHF. Here the CDR3 DNA reads TGTGCCAGCAGCGTAGGACTGTGGCAGCCCCAGCATTTT.

The V gene is TRBV6-2 or TRBV6-3, the J gene TRBJ2-6; TRBD2 is a possible D gene (6 bases). The V gene's germline CDR1 is MNHEY and CDR2 SVGEGT. The CDR3 has 17 amino acids. Trimming removed 4 bases at V and 0 bases at J, with 13 bases between. The CDR3, as DNA: TGTGCCAGCAGTTTCTCTTCGGGAGACTCTGGGGCCAACGTCCTGACTTTC. Translating it yields CASSFSSGDSGANVLTF.

The genes are TRBV6-6 and TRBJ1-2, with 8 bases matching TRBD1. CDR1 is MNHNY and CDR2 is SVGAGI in the germline V gene (reference sequence). The junction had 3 bases not matched to a gene; V was cut back by 2 bases and J by 4 bases. The CDR3 length is 14 residues. CDR3 DNA: TGTGCCAGCAGTTACGCCGGACAGGGCTATGGCTACACCTTC. This encodes CASSYAGQGYGYTF.

The chain's CDR3 is CASSFGHTEAFF. CDR3 nucleotides: TGTGCCAGCAGCTTCGGTCACACTGAAGCTTTCTTT. This rearrangement joins TRBV5-8 to TRBJ1-1, with D unclear. V lost 2 bases and J lost 3, with 5 bases in between. Germline CDR1 SGHTS, CDR2 YDEGEE. CDR3 length: 12 residues.

This clone is a singleton in its sample. The chain links TRBV2 to TRBJ1-1; the D is unclear. The CDR3 has 10 amino acids. Trimming cost V 4 bases and J 10 bases, with 7 bases left between them. From germline, CDR1 is SNHLY and CDR2 FYNNEI. The CDR3 sequence is CASSGNGAFF. CDR3 nucleotide sequence: TGTGCCAGCAGTGGCAACGGAGCTTTCTTT.

The chain joins TRBV7-3 to TRBJ2-5, with 8 bases aligning to TRBD1. After removal of 5 bases from V and 5 bases from J, the junction contained 10 bases not matched to a gene. CDR3 length: 15 amino acids. Germline-derived CDR1 and CDR2 are SGHTA and FQGTGA. The CDR3 DNA sequence: TGTGCCAGCAGCCTGTCAGGGGGCGCGGCGGAGACCCAGTACTTC. Protein product: CASSLSGGAAETQYF.

This chain uses TRBV13 with TRBJ1-2; no clear D gene. This CDR3 contains 14 residues. Germline loops: CDR1 PRHDT, CDR2 FYEKMQ (reference sequence). Trimming stripped 5 bases from V and 8 bases from J, with 18 bases between. The chain's CDR3 is CASSRWRPGEGYTF. CDR3 DNA sequence: TGTGCCAGCAGCCGCTGGAGGCCTGGCGAGGGCTACACCTTC.

J is TRBJ1-1 and V is TRBV19; D remains unclear. The CDR3 spans 17 residues. The germline V and J ends were trimmed by 5 bases and 0 bases, with 19 bases remaining between them. Germline V CDR1 and CDR2: LNHDA, SQIVND (reference sequence). CDR3 in DNA: TGTGCCAGTAGTCCGAAAAGCCTGGGCTCCTTGAACACTGAAGCTTTCTTT. Amino acid sequence: CASSPKSLGSLNTEAFF.

The chain employs TRBV28 and TRBJ2-6, with 8 nucleotides matching TRBD2. This CDR3 is built from 18 residues. The junction had 9 bases not matched to a gene; V was cut back by 3 bases and J by 2 bases. Germline V lookup: CDR1 MDHEN, CDR2 SYDVKM. DNA for the CDR3: TGTGCCAGCAGTTTCGTCTCCGGGAGGGCTGCTGGGGCCAACGTCCTGACTTTC. Its translation: CASSFVSGRAAGANVLTF.

A single count supports this clone. This chain uses TRBV2 with TRBJ1-5; TRBD1 might be the D (5 bases). The CDR3 is 15 residues long. Trimming left V 2 bases short and J 1 base short, with 9 bases between. The germline CDR1 and CDR2 sequences are SNHLY and FYNNEI. The CDR3 sequence is CASSERGGSNQPQHF. CDR3 sequence (DNA): TGTGCCAGCAGTGAACGGGGGGGAAGCAATCAGCCCCAGCATTTT.

This clone was seen just once. The chain employs TRBV15 and TRBJ2-7; TRBD1 might be the D (6 bases). The V end was cut by 9 bases, the J end by 0 bases, with 9 bases between. The CDR3 has 12 residues. CDR1 is LNHNV, CDR2 YYDKDF, per germline (reference sequence). The CDR3 DNA follows: TGTGCCACAGGGGGAGACTCCTACGAGCAGTACTTC. Protein sequence: CATGGDSYEQYF. Full variable domain (missing parts from reference TRBV15 and TRBJ2-7): DAMVIQNPRYQVTQFGKPVTLSCSQTLNHNVMYWYQQKSSQAPKLLFHYYDKDFNNEADTPDNFQSRRPNTSFCFLDIRSPGLGDTAMYLCATGGDSYEQYFGPGTRLTVT.

The V and J genes are TRBV29-1 and TRBJ1-5; D not resolved. This CDR3 region has 12 residues. Trimming stripped 6 bases from V and 7 bases from J, with 13 bases between. Looked up from germline, CDR1 is SQVTM and CDR2 is ANQGSEA. For the CDR3, the DNA is TGCAGCGTCGGGATGATCGGCCAGCCCCAGCATTTT. Protein sequence: CSVGMIGQPQHF.

In DNA form, the CDR3 reads TGTGCCACCAGGGGGGAGGGGGTCTATAATTCACCCCTCCACTTT. Translated: CATRGEGVYNSPLHF. The chain carries TRBV6-6 and TRBJ1-6; 7 bases line up with TRBD1. The CDR3 length is 15 residues. Germline CDR1 is MNHNY and CDR2 is SVGAGI (reference sequence). V dropped 10 bases and J dropped 3; count of bases not matched to a gene: 9.

The CDR3, as DNA: TGCAGCGTTGAAGGGGGAGCGCTATACAATGAGCAGTTCTTC. Its protein product is CSVEGGALYNEQFF. This rearrangement joins TRBV29-1 to TRBJ2-1; tentatively, D is TRBD2 (5 bases). Trimming removed 1 base from V and 4 bases from J, with 11 bases in between. Germline loops: CDR1 SQVTM, CDR2 ANQGSEA. The CDR3 is 14 residues long.

The chain combines TRBV7-8 with TRBJ2-1; a weak D match, TRBD1 (6 bases). Trimming shortened V by 5 bases and J by 5 bases, and 16 bases separated the two germline ends. The CDR3 runs 15 residues. CDR1 SGHVS and CDR2 FQNEAQ come from the germline V gene. For the CDR3, the DNA is TGTGCCAGCAGCGTATACAGGGACCCCAACAATGAGCAGTTCTTC. Translating it yields CASSVYRDPNNEQFF.

The gene calls are TRBV11-3 and TRBJ2-2, with 10 nucleotides matching TRBD1. V was clipped by 2 bases and J by 4 bases; unmatched bases: 1. The CDR3 covers 15 residues. The germline gives CDR1 SGHNT, CDR2 YENEEA. This CDR3 is CASSLRTGGTGELFF. The CDR3 nucleotides are TGTGCCAGCAGCTTACGGACAGGGGGCACCGGGGAGCTGTTTTTT.

The chain uses TRBV4-1 and TRBJ2-3; D gene ambiguous. Per the germline V gene, CDR1 is MGHRA and CDR2 is YSYEKL. CDR3 size: 15 residues. V dropped 1 base and J dropped 5 bases, with 13 bases sitting between them. This CDR3 reads CASSQGHRVLDTQYF. The CDR3 nucleotides are TGCGCCAGCAGCCAAGGTCACCGGGTCTTAGATACGCAGTATTTT.

The V gene is TRBV5-6, the J gene TRBJ1-2; 7 bases match TRBD1. The CDR3 covers 14 residues. Unmatched junction bases numbered 4, after V lost 1 base and J lost 4 bases. Germline CDR1 is SGHDT and CDR2 is YYEEEE. This CDR3 reads CASSLPGQLYGYTF. DNA of the CDR3: TGTGCCAGCAGCTTGCCGGGACAGCTCTATGGCTACACCTTC.

V gene TRBV5-1 combines with J gene TRBJ1-1; TRBD1 might be the D (5 bases). Germline CDR1 and CDR2: SGHRS and YFSETQ. Trimming stripped 5 bases from V and 0 bases from J, with 14 bases between. There are 15 residues in the CDR3. In DNA, the CDR3 is TGCGCCAGCAGGGCAGGGCAGGTTTTGAACACTGAAGCTTTCTTT. Encoded protein: CASRAGQVLNTEAFF. The full variable domain, rest sourced from reference TRBV5-1 and TRBJ1-1, is KAGVTQTPRYLIKTRGQQVTLSCSPISGHRSVSWYQQTPGQGLQFLFEYFSETQRNKGNFPGRFSGRQFSNSRSEMNVSTLELGDSALYLCASRAGQVLNTEAFFGQGTRLTVV.

This chain links TRBV18 with TRBJ2-3; 7 bases are shared with TRBD1. CDR3 length: 15 residues. V trimming: 5 bases; J trimming: 1 base; junction bases outside the gene matches: 6. Per germline, CDR1 KGHSH and CDR2 LQKENI. CDR3 bases: TGTGCCAGCTCATACAACGGACAGGGCACAGATACGCAGTATTTT. This sequence encodes CASSYNGQGTDTQYF.

The genes are TRBV9 and TRBJ1-4, with D perhaps matching TRBD1 (5 bases). The CDR3 totals 15 residues. Between the trimmed V and J ends, which lost 4 bases and 5 bases, there was a span of 15 bases. Germline lookup yields CDR1 SGDLS and CDR2 YYNGEE. The CDR3 sequence: CASSQFDSFNEKLFF. The CDR3 DNA reads as TGTGCCAGCAGCCAATTCGACAGCTTCAATGAAAAACTGTTTTTT.

The chain combines TRBV11-2 with TRBJ1-6; TRBD1 is a possible D gene (6 bases). The V gene's germline CDR1 is SGHAT and CDR2 FQNNGV. V was clipped by 5 bases and J by 8 bases, with 16 bases between them. The CDR3 sequence is 15 residues long. DNA of the CDR3: TGTGCCAGCAGCCGGAGTGGCAGGGGAGATTCACCCCTCCACTTT. Protein: CASSRSGRGDSPLHF.

V gene TRBV9 combines with J gene TRBJ1-3; D perhaps matches TRBD1 (5 bases). This CDR3 is 14 amino acids long. CDR1 SGDLS and CDR2 YYNGEE come from the germline V gene. With 4 bases removed from V and 0 bases from J, the gap between germline ends came to 8 bases. DNA for the CDR3: TGTGCCAGCAGCAAGGGACTCTCTGGAAACACCATATATTTT. Encoded protein: CASSKGLSGNTIYF. Variable domain in full (rest from reference TRBV9 and TRBJ1-3): DSGVTQTPKHLITATGQRVTLRCSPRSGDLSVYWYQQSLDQGLQFLIQYYNGEERAKGNILERFSAQQFPDLHSELNLSSLELGDSALYFCASSKGLSGNTIYFGEGSWLTVV.